The clone carrying this TCR beta chain has a count of ten or more. The antigen is unknown. The sample originates from a study of spatial heterogeneity in lung cancer. TCRdb reanalysed the 5' RACE reads using MiXCR and keeps one entry per CDR3 protein. The table records just under 7,500 distinct CDR3 sequences, approximately 7% of them present only once. Time point reported: sample taken at primary tumor resection. Study-level points and caveats: Alpha chain coverage of tumor T cells was estimated at roughly 6.9%, and beta chain coverage at 11% to 15%. One measure, the expanded intratumoral alpha and beta TCR count, tracked tumor mutation counts.

Sequenced here: lung tumor tissue, sampled at surgery. The receptor was derived from a male donor with early-stage non-small cell lung cancer.

The CDR3 DNA follows: TGTGCCAGCAGCTCGATCCAGAACTACAATGAGCAGTTCTTC. Protein: CASSSIQNYNEQFF. The V call is TRBV7-9, the J call TRBJ2-1; D is undetermined. This CDR3 spans 14 amino acids. V was cut by 4 bases and J by 3 bases, with 10 bases left in between. Germline V lookup: CDR1 SEHNR, CDR2 FQNEAQ (reference sequence).